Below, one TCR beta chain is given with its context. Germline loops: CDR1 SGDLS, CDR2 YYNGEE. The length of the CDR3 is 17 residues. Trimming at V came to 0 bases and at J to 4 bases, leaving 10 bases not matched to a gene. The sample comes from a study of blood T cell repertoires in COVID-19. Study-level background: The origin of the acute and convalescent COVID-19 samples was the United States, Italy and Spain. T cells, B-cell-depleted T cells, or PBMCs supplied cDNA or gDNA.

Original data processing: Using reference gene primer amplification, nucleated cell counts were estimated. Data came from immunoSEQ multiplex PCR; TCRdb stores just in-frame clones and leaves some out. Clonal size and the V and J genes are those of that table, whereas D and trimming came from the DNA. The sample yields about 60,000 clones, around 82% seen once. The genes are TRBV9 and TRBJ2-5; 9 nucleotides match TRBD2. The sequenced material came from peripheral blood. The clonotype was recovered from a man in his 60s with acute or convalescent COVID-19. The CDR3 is CASSVGPLAGRGETQYF. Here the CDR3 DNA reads TGTGCCAGCAGCGTAGGGCCCCTAGCGGGGAGAGGAGAGACCCAGTACTTC.